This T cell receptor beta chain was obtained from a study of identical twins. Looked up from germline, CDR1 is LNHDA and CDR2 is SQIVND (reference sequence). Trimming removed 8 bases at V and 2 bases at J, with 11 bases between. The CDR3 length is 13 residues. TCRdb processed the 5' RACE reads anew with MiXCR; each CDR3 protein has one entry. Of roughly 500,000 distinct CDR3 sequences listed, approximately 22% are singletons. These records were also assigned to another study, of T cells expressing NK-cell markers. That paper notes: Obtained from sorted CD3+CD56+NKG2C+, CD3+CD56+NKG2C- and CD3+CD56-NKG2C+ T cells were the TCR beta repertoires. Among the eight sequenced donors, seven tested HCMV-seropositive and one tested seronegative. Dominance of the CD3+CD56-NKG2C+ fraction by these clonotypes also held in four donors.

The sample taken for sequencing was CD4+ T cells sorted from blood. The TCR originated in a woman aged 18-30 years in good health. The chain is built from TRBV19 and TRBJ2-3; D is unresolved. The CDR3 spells CASQGINTDTQYF. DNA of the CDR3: TGTGCCAGTCAAGGCATTAACACAGATACGCAGTATTTT.